The 32 T cell receptor beta chains below all came from one sample that was sequenced in a study of cytomegalovirus exposure and HLA in healthy donors. In the PCR, 60 Vbeta and 13 Jbeta primers were used. Assay used: immunoSEQ multiplex PCR; TCRdb lists only in-frame clones, some missing. The sample consists of roughly 100,000 clones, over 70% of them appearing once. The source material was PBMCs. The source of these receptors is a female donor in good health and CMV-seronegative.

The chain has TRBV5-1 and TRBJ2-7; D perhaps matches TRBD1 (5 bases). Between the trimmed V and J ends, which lost 3 bases and 4 bases, there was a span of 8 bases. The CDR3 length is 12 residues. Germline-derived CDR1 and CDR2 are SGHRS and YFSETQ. The CDR3 loop is CASSSGNYEQYF. The CDR3 coding sequence is TGCGCCAGCAGCTCAGGGAATTACGAGCAGTACTTC. Using reference TRBV5-1 and TRBJ2-7 for the parts outside the CDR3, the full variable domain is KAGVTQTPRYLIKTRGQQVTLSCSPISGHRSVSWYQQTPGQGLQFLFEYFSETQRNKGNFPGRFSGRQFSNSRSEMNVSTLELGDSALYLCASSSGNYEQYFGPGTRLTVT.

The chain employs TRBV4-3 and TRBJ2-7; 10 bases match TRBD1. V lost 1 base, J lost 0 bases, and 3 bases stayed unmatched. CDR3 length equals 16 residues. The germline V gene has CDR1 LGHNA and CDR2 YSLEER. The CDR3 DNA reads as TGCGCCAGCAGCCAAGGGGGACAGGGGAGCTCCTACGAGCAGTACTTC. Its translation is CASSQGGQGSSYEQYF.

V usage is TRBV28 and J usage is TRBJ1-5, with 8 bases fitting TRBD1. Germline CDR1 MDHEN, CDR2 SYDVKM. The V gene end was trimmed by 5 bases and the J gene end by 0 bases; junction bases not matched to a gene: 6. The CDR3 spans 16 residues. CDR3 amino acids: CASSPRGTGSNQPQHF. DNA for the CDR3: TGTGCCAGCAGTCCCCGCGGGACAGGTAGCAATCAGCCCCAGCATTTT.

This chain uses TRBV7-8 with TRBJ2-5, with 9 bases matching TRBD1. There are 16 residues in the CDR3. V gave up 0 bases and J gave up 4 bases; unmatched junction bases: 6. Germline CDR1 reads SGHVS; CDR2 reads FQNEAQ. The CDR3 protein is CASSLAAGQGGETQYF. CDR3 nucleotides: TGTGCCAGCAGCTTAGCGGCGGGACAGGGCGGAGAGACCCAGTACTTC.

The J gene is TRBJ1-2, the V gene TRBV5-1, with 9 bases that match TRBD1. The ends lost 4 bases at V and 3 bases at J; junction bases unmatched: 7. The CDR3 covers 15 residues. Per the germline V gene, CDR1 is SGHRS and CDR2 is YFSETQ. In DNA form, the CDR3 reads TGCGCCAGCAGCCAAACAGGGGGCGACTACTATGGCTACACCTTC. Translation: CASSQTGGDYYGYTF. Using reference TRBV5-1 and TRBJ1-2 for the parts outside the CDR3, the full variable domain is KAGVTQTPRYLIKTRGQQVTLSCSPISGHRSVSWYQQTPGQGLQFLFEYFSETQRNKGNFPGRFSGRQFSNSRSEMNVSTLELGDSALYLCASSQTGGDYYGYTFGSGTRLTVV.

The chain has TRBV7-2 and TRBJ2-1; D call uncertain. Germline V gene data show CDR1 as SGHTA and CDR2 as FQGNSA. Trimming took 3 bases from V and 0 from J, leaving 9 bases between them. There are 15 residues in the CDR3. CDR3 in amino acids: CASSFPIPSYNEQFF. CDR3 in DNA: TGTGCCAGCAGCTTCCCAATTCCCTCCTACAATGAGCAGTTCTTC.

This sequence joins TRBV7-8 and TRBJ2-7; no reliable D call. Germline V CDR1 and CDR2: SGHVS, FQNEAQ. V was trimmed by 3 bases and J by 0 bases, leaving 12 bases between them. This CDR3 is 15 amino acids long. The CDR3 loop reads CASSFVAASSYEQYF. In DNA, the CDR3 is TGTGCCAGCAGCTTCGTAGCCGCGAGCTCCTACGAGCAGTACTTC.

In its sample, this clone is medium-sized. Within the sample, other DNA sequences also encode this same CDR3. The rearrangement joins TRBV6-5 to TRBJ1-4, with a weak D call TRBD1 (6 bases). The germline V and J ends were trimmed by 0 bases and 10 bases, with 9 bases remaining between them. Germline V gene sequence: CDR1 MNHEY, CDR2 SVGAGI. This CDR3 contains 13 residues. In DNA form, the CDR3 reads TGTGCCAGCAGTTACTCGACAGGTGGAAAACTGTTTTTT. Translating gives CASSYSTGGKLFF.

This chain connects TRBV18 to TRBJ1-5; D is perhaps TRBD1 (5 bases). V was trimmed by 4 bases and J by 11 bases, leaving 12 bases between them. CDR1 KGHSH and CDR2 LQKENI come from the germline V gene. The CDR3 has 12 amino acids. Written as DNA, the CDR3 is TGTGCCAGCTCACTCCAGACGGACACCCAGCATTTT. Amino acids: CASSLQTDTQHF.

V is TRBV28 and J is TRBJ2-5; tentatively, D is TRBD2 (5 bases). Trimming stripped 6 bases from V and 5 bases from J, with 19 bases between. CDR3 length: 15 amino acids. The germline V gene encodes CDR1 MDHEN and CDR2 SYDVKM. CDR3 amino acids: CASSFVGPQRETQYF. CDR3 nucleotides: TGTGCCAGCAGCTTCGTCGGTCCCCAGCGGGAGACCCAGTACTTC.

This clone was recorded a few times. The V and J genes are TRBV7-9 and TRBJ1-1; D may be TRBD1 (5 bases). V was clipped by 5 bases and J by 5 bases, with 12 bases between them. This CDR3 region has 13 residues. Germline CDR1 SEHNR, CDR2 FQNEAQ (reference sequence). The CDR3 DNA reads TGTGCCAGCAGCCAGCGAAGGGGTACTGAAGCTTTCTTT. Its translation: CASSQRRGTEAFF. The variable domain in full, completed from reference TRBV7-9 and TRBJ1-1, reads DTGVSQNPRHKITKRGQNVTFRCDPISEHNRLYWYRQTLGQGPEFLTYFQNEAQLEKSRLLSDRFSAERPKGSFSTLEIQRTEQGDSAMYLCASSQRRGTEAFFGQGTRLTVV.

V usage is TRBV29-1 and J usage is TRBJ2-1; D perhaps matches TRBD1 (5 bases). Trimming cost V 4 bases and J 0 bases, with 16 bases left between them. CDR1 is SQVTM, CDR2 ANQGSEA, per germline. This CDR3 contains 16 residues. The CDR3 DNA sequence: TGCAGCGTTGTTCAGGGTAGGGATTTCTCCTACAATGAGCAGTTCTTC. It translates to CSVVQGRDFSYNEQFF.

CDR3 sequence: CASSAGQGSYNEQFF. CDR3 DNA: TGCGCCAGCAGCGCCGGACAGGGCTCCTACAATGAGCAGTTCTTC. J is TRBJ2-1 and V is TRBV5-1; 8 bases map to TRBD1. The CDR3 has 15 amino acids. Germline lookup yields CDR1 SGHRS and CDR2 YFSETQ. Losses at the gene ends were 4 bases for V and 0 bases for J; bases not matched to a gene: 3.

The V call is TRBV6-6, the J call TRBJ1-1, with TRBD1 identical over 8 bases. V was pared by 2 bases and J by 6 bases, with 11 bases of the junction left unmatched. CDR1 is MNHNY and CDR2 is SVGAGI in the germline V gene (reference sequence). The CDR3 length is 16 residues. CDR3 bases: TGTGCCAGCAGTTACCAAGAACAGGGGGGTATACCTGAAGCTTTCTTT. Amino acid sequence: CASSYQEQGGIPEAFF.

The chain couples TRBV28 to TRBJ1-2; 9 nucleotides align to TRBD1. The CDR3 is made up of 15 amino acids. Trimming took 5 bases from V and 1 from J; bases not matched to a gene: 5. Germline assignment: CDR1 MDHEN and CDR2 SYDVKM. DNA for the CDR3: TGTGCCAGCAGTCCAACAGGGGGCATTAACTATGGCTACACCTTC. Translated: CASSPTGGINYGYTF.

V gene TRBV6-1 combines with J gene TRBJ1-3; D may be TRBD1 (5 bases). Trimming stripped 4 bases from V and 0 bases from J, with 10 bases between. The CDR3 runs 15 residues. Germline V gives CDR1 MNHNS, CDR2 SASEGT. The CDR3 nucleotides read TGTGCCAGCAGTGCCGGGGACTACTCTGGAAACACCATATATTTT. Translation: CASSAGDYSGNTIYF.

This clone was seen just once. The V call is TRBV5-4, the J call TRBJ1-2; D gene uncertain. Germline V gene sequence: CDR1 SGHNT, CDR2 YYREEE (reference sequence). This CDR3 is built from 12 residues. V was pared by 0 bases and J by 9 bases, with 9 bases between. The CDR3 loop reads CASSLDGVSYTF. DNA for the CDR3: TGTGCCAGCAGCTTGGACGGGGTGAGCTACACCTTC.

This clone was recorded only once. The chain links TRBV5-4 to TRBJ1-4; possibly TRBD1 for D (5 bases). Germline assignment: CDR1 SGHNT and CDR2 YYREEE (reference sequence). This CDR3 has 15 amino acids. The V end was cut by 7 bases, the J end by 7 bases, with 20 bases between. This chain's CDR3 is CASSLRGGEGEKLFF. Here the CDR3 DNA reads TGTGCCAGCTCCCTACGGGGGGGTGAGGGTGAAAAACTGTTTTTT.

The V call is TRBV5-1, the J call TRBJ2-7; 8 bases are a match to TRBD2. The V segment lost 3 bases and the J segment 2 bases; nucleotides outside the gene matches: 10. CDR3 length equals 16 residues. The germline gives CDR1 SGHRS, CDR2 YFSETQ. CDR3: CASSWGSGGRAYEQYF. DNA of the CDR3: TGCGCCAGCAGCTGGGGGTCGGGGGGGAGGGCCTACGAGCAGTACTTC.

The V gene is TRBV6-4, the J gene TRBJ2-1; 7 nucleotides line up with TRBD2. CDR1 is MRHNA and CDR2 is SNTAGT in the germline V gene. V dropped 6 bases and J dropped 3; count of bases not matched to a gene: 11. The CDR3 is 16 amino acids. The CDR3 spells CASSSVAGVGYNEQFF. CDR3 nucleotide sequence: TGTGCCAGCAGCTCAGTAGCGGGCGTCGGCTACAATGAGCAGTTCTTC.

Only a few counts were recorded for this clone. V usage is TRBV7-2 and J usage is TRBJ1-1, with 9 bases lining up with TRBD1. V dropped 0 bases and J dropped 0; count of bases not matched to a gene: 2. Germline V gene data show CDR1 as SGHTA and CDR2 as FQGNSA. The CDR3 totals 16 residues. The DNA of the CDR3 is TGTGCCAGCAGCTTAGCCGGGACAGGGTTGAACACTGAAGCTTTCTTT. Protein sequence: CASSLAGTGLNTEAFF.

The chain uses TRBV30 and TRBJ2-1; possible D gene TRBD2, 6 bases. The ends were cut back, 5 bases at V and 6 bases at J, with 17 bases in the middle. There are 14 residues in the CDR3. Germline V gene lookup returns CDR1 GTSNPN and CDR2 SVGIG (reference sequence). This chain's CDR3 is CAWSRDSSSNEQFF. The CDR3 region has the DNA TGTGCCTGGTCCCGGGACTCCTCTTCCAATGAGCAGTTCTTC.

The chain combines TRBV30 with TRBJ2-7, with a tentative D call TRBD1 (5 bases). The CDR3 runs to 11 residues. Germline loops: CDR1 GTSNPN, CDR2 SVGIG (reference sequence). Trimming stripped 8 bases from V and 4 bases from J, with 12 bases between. The CDR3 here is CAGQRQYEQYF. The DNA of the CDR3 is TGTGCCGGACAAAGACAGTACGAGCAGTACTTC.

The chain carries TRBV6-5 and TRBJ2-5, with D uncertain. This CDR3 region has 15 residues. V shed 5 bases and J shed 5 bases, with 18 bases lying between them. Germline CDR1 is MNHEY and CDR2 is SVGAGI. The CDR3: CASSQSRVGVETQYF. The CDR3 bases are TGTGCCAGCAGTCAGTCGAGAGTTGGAGTGGAGACCCAGTACTTC.

The chain has TRBV28 and TRBJ1-4; 7 bases fit TRBD1. CDR3 length equals 18 residues. CDR1 is MDHEN, CDR2 SYDVKM, per germline. Unmatched junction bases numbered 17, after V lost 3 bases and J lost 7 bases. DNA of the CDR3: TGTGCCAGCAGTTTTGTTCTTGGGCAGGGGGATAGGGCTGAAAAACTGTTTTTT. This codes for CASSFVLGQGDRAEKLFF.

The V gene is TRBV5-1, the J gene TRBJ1-1; D may be TRBD1 (6 bases). V was clipped by 4 bases and J by 0 bases, with 7 bases between them. The CDR3 totals 13 residues. Germline V lookup: CDR1 SGHRS, CDR2 YFSETQ. In DNA, the CDR3 is TGCGCCAGCAGCGAGGGGGTGAACACTGAAGCTTTCTTT. The encoded protein is CASSEGVNTEAFF.

This chain links TRBV10-3 with TRBJ1-1; possible D gene TRBD1, 5 bases. The CDR3 covers 13 residues. Trimming left V 8 bases short and J 5 bases short, with 15 bases between. Germline lookup yields CDR1 ENHRY and CDR2 SYGVKD. CDR3 DNA sequence: TGTGCCATCGCGGGGGGATGGAGAACTGAAGCTTTCTTT. Translating gives CAIAGGWRTEAFF.

V usage is TRBV9 and J usage is TRBJ2-5; D might be TRBD1 (8 bases). Per the germline V gene, CDR1 is SGDLS and CDR2 is YYNGEE. Trimming pared 3 bases from V and 2 bases from J, leaving 17 bases between. The CDR3 is 16 amino acids. The CDR3, as DNA: TGTGCCAGCAGCGGAGGGGAGGGGACAGGACAAGAGACCCAGTACTTC. It specifies CASSGGEGTGQETQYF.

The V and J genes are TRBV2 and TRBJ2-1; 8 bases align to TRBD2. The V and J ends lost 6 bases and 0 bases, in that order; junction bases with no gene match: 4. The germline V gene encodes CDR1 SNHLY and CDR2 FYNNEI. The CDR3 loop spans 15 amino acids. CDR3 amino acids: CASRPTSGSYNEQFF. In DNA form, the CDR3 reads TGTGCCAGCAGACCCACTAGCGGCTCCTACAATGAGCAGTTCTTC.

This clone was seen only once. The chain has TRBV4-3 and TRBJ2-2, with D tentatively TRBD2 (6 bases). Germline CDR1 and CDR2: LGHNA and YSLEER. The CDR3 sequence is 16 residues long. V was clipped by 0 bases and J by 5 bases, with 13 bases between them. The CDR3 is CASSQDGGGGTGELFF. CDR3 DNA sequence: TGCGCCAGCAGCCAAGATGGGGGAGGAGGAACCGGGGAGCTGTTTTTT.

The V gene is TRBV7-2, the J gene TRBJ2-7, with 9 bases aligning to TRBD1. The trim removed 4 bases at V and 5 bases at J, leaving 9 bases unmatched. From germline, CDR1 is SGHTA and CDR2 FQGNSA. The CDR3 is made up of 15 amino acids. CDR3 nucleotides: TGTGCCAGCAGCTCTTCCGGGACAGGGTGGGACGAGCAGTACTTC. It codes for CASSSSGTGWDEQYF.

V and J are TRBV28 and TRBJ1-2; D unclear. The length of the CDR3 is 13 residues. Trimming took 3 bases from V and 5 from J, leaving 10 bases between them. Germline CDR1 is MDHEN and CDR2 is SYDVKM. The CDR3 coding sequence is TGTGCCAGCAGTTTCCGGGGTCGGTATGGCTACACCTTC. Residues: CASSFRGRYGYTF.